The clone carrying this TCR beta chain was counted only a few times. The antigen remains unidentified. In germline, CDR1 is SQVTM, CDR2 ANQGSEA. CDR3 length: 11 residues. The V end lost 3 bases, the J end lost 7 bases, and 9 bases lay between the germline ends. Expressed TCRB transcripts were sequenced, since all the RNA that had been isolated was reverse transcribed. TCRdb's copy holds only in-frame clones and misses some; the assay was immunoSEQ multiplex PCR. The sample includes 150,000 to 200,000 clones, almost 65% of them seen just once. The sample comes from a study of beta chain features in type 1 diabetes. General study results and limits: The study found moderately but significantly shorter TCRB CDR3s in all four CD4+ subsets of Type 1 diabetes patients. The naive, central memory and Treg TCRB repertoires showed an apparent similarity that was greater among patients than among healthy donors.

The sample consisted of naive CD4+ T cells from blood. The chain is built from TRBV29-1 and TRBJ2-5, with D perhaps matching TRBD1 or TRBD2 (5 bases each). The sequence derives from a man aged 25-45 years with type 1 diabetes. CDR3 coding DNA: TGCAGCGTTGAGGGACGCGGGACCCAGTACTTC. Its translation: CSVEGRGTQYF.